Presented here are 17 T cell receptor beta chains from one specimen sequenced in a study of cytomegalovirus exposure and HLA in healthy donors. Use of 60 Vbeta and 13 Jbeta primers characterized the PCR. The data were produced by immunoSEQ multiplex PCR, yet TCRdb's version contains in-frame clones alone and is incomplete. Of 140,000 to 150,000 clones listed, around 78% are singletons. Material for sequencing was PBMCs. The receptors come from a woman between 18 and 30 years old in good health and CMV-seropositive.

Of note for this clone: A read error may account for a junction end that differs from germline. The chain recombines TRBV11-2 with TRBJ2-7; D may be TRBD1 (5 bases). CDR3 length equals 13 residues. Germline values: CDR1 SGHAT, CDR2 FQNNGV. CDR3 coding DNA: TGTGCCAGCAGTTTAGGGGCTACCTACGAGCAGTACTTC. This encodes CASSLGATYEQYF. The variable domain in full, with the rest retrieved from reference TRBV11-2 and TRBJ2-7, is EAGVAQSPRYKIIEKRQSVAFWCNPISGHATLYWYQQILGQGPKLLIQFQNNGVVDDSQLPKDRFSAERLKGVDSTLKIQPAKLEDSAVYLCASSLGATYEQYFGPGTRLTVT.

This clone was seen a single time. The chain joins TRBV7-2 to TRBJ1-1; 8 nucleotides agree with TRBD1. The CDR3 has 15 amino acids. V shed 4 bases, J shed 1 base, and the junction held 5 bases outside the gene matches. Germline lookup yields CDR1 SGHTA and CDR2 FQGNSA. CDR3: CASSWQGAPNTEAFF. CDR3 DNA: TGTGCCAGCAGCTGGCAGGGGGCGCCGAACACTGAAGCTTTCTTT.

This clone was counted between two and nine times. This chain joins TRBV4-1 and TRBJ1-4; 8 bases are shared with TRBD1. There are 14 residues in the CDR3. The germline gives CDR1 MGHRA, CDR2 YSYEKL. V lost 2 bases and J lost 6; bases outside the gene matches: 2. The CDR3 DNA reads as TGCGCCAGCAGCCAATTGGGACAGGATGAAAAACTGTTTTTT. Translated, it gives CASSQLGQDEKLFF.

The V and J genes are TRBV19 and TRBJ2-7, with D tentatively TRBD1 (6 bases). The CDR3 contains 13 residues. With 8 bases removed from V and 3 bases from J, the gap between germline ends came to 14 bases. Germline loops: CDR1 LNHDA, CDR2 SQIVND (reference sequence). In DNA form, the CDR3 reads TGTGCCAGTCAACCCTCAGGGGTCTACGAGCAGTACTTC. Translated, it gives CASQPSGVYEQYF. Full variable domain (missing parts from reference TRBV19 and TRBJ2-7): DGGITQSPKYLFRKEGQNVTLSCEQNLNHDAMYWYRQDPGQGLRLIYYSQIVNDFQKGDIAEGYSVSREKKESFPLTVTSAQKNPTAFYLCASQPSGVYEQYFGPGTRLTVT.

The chain uses TRBV4-1 and TRBJ2-3; 9 bases match TRBD2. This CDR3 has 17 amino acids. Germline trimming cut 4 bases from V and 2 bases from J; bases unmatched to any gene: 10. Germline V gene sequence: CDR1 MGHRA, CDR2 YSYEKL. CDR3 protein: CASSPTPGTSLTDTQYF. The CDR3 nucleotides read TGCGCCAGCAGCCCCACACCCGGGACTAGCCTCACAGATACGCAGTATTTT.

The chain combines TRBV7-9 with TRBJ2-1, with D perhaps matching TRBD1 (6 bases). This CDR3 has 15 residues. In germline, CDR1 is SEHNR, CDR2 FQNEAQ (reference sequence). V shed 5 bases and J shed 3 bases, with 14 bases lying between them. CDR3 protein: CASSHRDTNYNEQFF. The CDR3 DNA follows: TGTGCCAGCAGCCACAGGGACACCAACTACAATGAGCAGTTCTTC.

The rearrangement uses TRBV2 and TRBJ2-3; D perhaps matches TRBD1 (5 bases). Germline CDR1 and CDR2: SNHLY and FYNNEI. The CDR3 runs to 15 residues. V was shortened by 6 bases and J by 0 bases, with 13 bases between the two germline ends. DNA for the CDR3: TGTGCCAGCAGACACCTAGGGGATAGCACAGATACGCAGTATTTT. Its translation is CASRHLGDSTDTQYF.

V and J are TRBV15 and TRBJ1-1, with 7 bases matching TRBD1. This CDR3 region has 16 residues. Germline V gene lookup returns CDR1 LNHNV and CDR2 YYDKDF (reference sequence). The J segment lost 4 bases and the V segment lost 1 base, leaving 9 bases of the junction unmatched. The CDR3 region is CATSRAMTGLGTEAFF. The CDR3 DNA reads TGTGCCACCAGCAGAGCGATGACAGGGTTGGGCACTGAAGCTTTCTTT.

The gene calls are TRBV5-1 and TRBJ2-5; D unclear. Germline loops: CDR1 SGHRS, CDR2 YFSETQ. Trimming cost V 1 base and J 1 base, with 8 bases left between them. The CDR3 has 14 amino acids. Written as DNA, the CDR3 is TGCGCCAGCAGCTTGACCGGGTTCCAAGAGACCCAGTACTTC. This translates into CASSLTGFQETQYF.

The chain combines TRBV15 with TRBJ1-5; D unclear. The CDR3 runs to 16 residues. V was clipped by 2 bases and J by 0 bases, with 11 bases between them. The germline CDR1 and CDR2 sequences are LNHNV and YYDKDF (reference sequence). This chain's CDR3 is CATSRRTGNSNQPQHF. Here the CDR3 DNA reads TGTGCCACCAGCAGACGGACGGGGAATAGCAATCAGCCCCAGCATTTT.

This clone was seen only once. The J gene is TRBJ2-7, the V gene TRBV5-1, with 10 bases matching TRBD1. This CDR3 spans 15 amino acids. Per germline, CDR1 SGHRS and CDR2 YFSETQ. J was trimmed by 5 bases and V by 4 bases; bases with no gene match: 9. The CDR3 region is CASSPRQGAQDEQYF. CDR3 in DNA: TGCGCCAGCAGCCCAAGACAGGGGGCTCAGGACGAGCAGTACTTC. The full variable domain, completed using reference TRBV5-1 and TRBJ2-7, is KAGVTQTPRYLIKTRGQQVTLSCSPISGHRSVSWYQQTPGQGLQFLFEYFSETQRNKGNFPGRFSGRQFSNSRSEMNVSTLELGDSALYLCASSPRQGAQDEQYFGPGTRLTVT.

The chain uses TRBV19 and TRBJ2-5; maybe TRBD1 (6 bases). Germline CDR1 LNHDA, CDR2 SQIVND (reference sequence). The length of the CDR3 is 14 residues. V gave up 1 base and J gave up 6 bases, with 12 bases separating them. The CDR3 coding sequence is TGTGCCAGTAGTATAGGGGTGACAGGCCAGACCCAGTACTTC. It encodes CASSIGVTGQTQYF. Together with reference TRBV19 and TRBJ2-5, the CDR3 gives the full variable domain: DGGITQSPKYLFRKEGQNVTLSCEQNLNHDAMYWYRQDPGQGLRLIYYSQIVNDFQKGDIAEGYSVSREKKESFPLTVTSAQKNPTAFYLCASSIGVTGQTQYFGPGTRLLVL.

For the CDR3, the DNA is TGCGCCAGCAGCCAAGATGGGCTAAAGGGGGGGTTGGATACGCAGTATTTT. Translation: CASSQDGLKGGLDTQYF. The chain uses TRBV4-3 and TRBJ2-3, with D possibly matching TRBD2 (7 bases). This CDR3 has 17 residues. Trimming stripped 0 bases from V and 6 bases from J, with 19 bases between. Looked up from germline, CDR1 is LGHNA and CDR2 is YSLEER.

V gene TRBV6-1 combines with J gene TRBJ2-7; 7 bases are a match to TRBD1. The CDR3 contains 13 residues. Germline V CDR1 and CDR2: MNHNS, SASEGT. The J segment lost 4 bases and the V segment lost 7 bases, leaving 7 bases of the junction unmatched. This CDR3 is CASTTRQGYEQYF. The DNA of the CDR3 is TGTGCCAGCACCACTAGACAGGGTTACGAGCAGTACTTC.

As regards this clone: The sample carries other DNA sequences with the same CDR3. This sequence joins TRBV6-5 and TRBJ2-5; D ambiguous. V was trimmed by 0 bases and J by 1 base, leaving 6 bases between them. The CDR3 is made up of 14 amino acids. Germline CDR1 reads MNHEY; CDR2 reads SVGAGI. This CDR3 reads CASSYSPGQETQYF. The CDR3 nucleotides read TGTGCCAGCAGTTACTCTCCAGGCCAAGAGACCCAGTACTTC.

This sequence joins TRBV29-1 and TRBJ2-1; 9 nucleotides agree with TRBD2. The V segment lost 4 bases and the J segment 0 bases; nucleotides outside the gene matches: 1. Germline V CDR1 and CDR2: SQVTM, ANQGSEA. The CDR3 sequence is 14 residues long. CDR3 residues: CSVGTSDSYNEQFF. The CDR3 DNA follows: TGCAGCGTTGGGACTAGCGACTCCTACAATGAGCAGTTCTTC.

DNA of the CDR3: TGTGCCAGCAGCGACCAAGCTCATATCAGAGCGGGGGGGACCACAGATACGCAGTATTTT. This encodes CASSDQAHIRAGGTTDTQYF. The J gene is TRBJ2-3, the V gene TRBV13; 10 nucleotides line up with TRBD2. The germline V gene encodes CDR1 PRHDT and CDR2 FYEKMQ (reference sequence). Trimming at V came to 5 bases and at J to 2 bases, leaving 19 bases not matched to a gene. The CDR3 has 20 amino acids. Supplemented by reference TRBV13 and TRBJ2-3, the full variable domain reads AAGVIQSPRHLIKEKRETATLKCYPIPRHDTVYWYQQGPGQDPQFLISFYEKMQSDKGSIPDRFSAQQFSDYHSELNMSSLELGDSALYFCASSDQAHIRAGGTTDTQYFGPGTRLTVL.